This T cell receptor beta chain was retrieved from a study of blood T cell repertoires in COVID-19. Study as a whole: T cells, B-cell-depleted T cells, or PBMCs supplied cDNA or gDNA.

This clone has more than one count but fewer than ten. The germline V gene encodes CDR1 MNHEY and CDR2 SVGAGI. The V and J ends lost 6 bases and 2 bases, in that order; junction bases with no gene match: 6. The CDR3 length is 15 residues. Libraries were prepared by immunoSEQ multiplex PCR; TCRdb keeps only in-frame clonotypes and omits some of them. This sample has under 50,000 clones, with 70% to 85% found just once. The chain uses TRBV6-5 and TRBJ1-2, with 10 bases matching TRBD1. Sequenced sample: peripheral blood. The sequence was obtained from a man aged 50 to 60 with active COVID-19. The CDR3 DNA is TGTGCCAGCAGCGACGGGACAGGGGACAACTATGGCTACACCTTC. Its protein is CASSDGTGDNYGYTF.